The 31 T cell receptor beta chains presented below share a single source sample, sequenced in a study of T cell responses to AZD1222 COVID-19 vaccine. The table came from immunoSEQ multiplex PCR; TCRdb's copy has only in-frame clones and leaves some out. Among some 200,000 clones listed, roughly 93% were seen once. The sequencing here drew on peripheral blood, taken on day 0 of AZD1222 vaccination. The receptor source for this set is an adult in good health.

The CDR3 is CSVEGSAGQPQHF. The CDR3 DNA reads TGCAGCGTTGAAGGCTCAGCGGGGCAGCCCCAGCATTTT. The V call is TRBV29-1, the J call TRBJ1-5; D remains ambiguous. Germline assignment: CDR1 SQVTM and CDR2 ANQGSEA. This CDR3 is built from 13 residues. Trimming cost V 1 base and J 7 bases, with 11 bases left between them.

The sample holds a few counts of this clone. The chain's CDR3 is CASSDPRTGGVGRNTIYF. In DNA form, the CDR3 reads TGTGCCAGCAGTGACCCCCGGACAGGGGGCGTAGGTAGAAACACCATATATTTT. The rearrangement joins TRBV6-1 to TRBJ1-3; 11 bases line up with TRBD1. The germline V gene has CDR1 MNHNS and CDR2 SASEGT. The CDR3 is 18 amino acids. J gave up 5 bases and V 3 bases, and 12 bases lay outside the gene matches.

This chain connects TRBV19 to TRBJ2-1; D might be TRBD2 (5 bases). CDR3 length equals 17 residues. V was trimmed by 0 bases and J by 3 bases, leaving 15 bases between them. The V gene's germline CDR1 is LNHDA and CDR2 SQIVND (reference sequence). The CDR3 DNA reads TGTGCCAGTAGTATAGATGACTGGGCAGGAGGCTACAATGAGCAGTTCTTC. This sequence encodes CASSIDDWAGGYNEQFF.

V is TRBV29-1 and J is TRBJ1-2; TRBD1 agrees at 8 bases. This CDR3 has 17 amino acids. Germline V CDR1 and CDR2: SQVTM, ANQGSEA. J lost 4 bases, V lost 7 bases, and 20 bases had no gene match. The CDR3, as DNA: TGCAGCGCCCCATCCGTTACAGGGGGGTCATATGGCTATGGCTACACCTTC. It codes for CSAPSVTGGSYGYGYTF.

The V call is TRBV5-1, the J call TRBJ2-1; tentatively, D is TRBD1 (6 bases). This CDR3 spans 13 amino acids. V was pared by 2 bases and J by 6 bases, with 9 bases between. Germline CDR1 and CDR2: SGHRS and YFSETQ. The DNA for the CDR3 is TGCGCCAGCAGCTTTTCGACAGGCAATGAGCAGTTCTTC. Translation gives CASSFSTGNEQFF.

The chain combines TRBV27 with TRBJ2-3; unclear D gene. The germline V gene encodes CDR1 MNHEY and CDR2 SMNVEV (reference sequence). The V gene lost 0 bases and the J gene lost 1 base, with 5 bases spanning the gap. The CDR3 has 14 amino acids. CDR3 sequence: CASSLSPRTDTQYF. DNA of the CDR3: TGTGCCAGCAGTTTATCCCCCCGCACAGATACGCAGTATTTT.

The rearrangement joins TRBV5-1 to TRBJ1-1; 8 bases fit TRBD1. This CDR3 has 14 residues. Germline values: CDR1 SGHRS, CDR2 YFSETQ. With 4 bases clipped from V and 4 bases from J, the junction kept 6 bases outside the gene matches. Written as DNA, the CDR3 is TGCGCCAGCAGCGCGCGCACAGGGGGCACTGAAGCTTTCTTT. It yields the protein CASSARTGGTEAFF.

The rearrangement joins TRBV5-4 to TRBJ1-2, with 7 nucleotides matching TRBD1. Germline CDR1 and CDR2: SGHNT and YYREEE (reference sequence). The V segment lost 2 bases and the J segment 1 base; nucleotides outside the gene matches: 2. The CDR3 consists of 14 residues. The CDR3 is CASSFRDSNYGYTF. DNA of the CDR3: TGTGCCAGCAGCTTTAGGGACAGTAACTATGGCTACACCTTC.

This clone is labeled medium-sized. The J gene is TRBJ2-1, the V gene TRBV4-1, with D tentatively TRBD2 (5 bases). This CDR3 is 16 amino acids long. With 0 bases removed from V and 7 bases from J, the gap between germline ends came to 16 bases. Germline values: CDR1 MGHRA, CDR2 YSYEKL. The CDR3 here is CASSQDLWDRGNEQFF. CDR3 nucleotide sequence: TGCGCCAGCAGCCAAGATCTGTGGGATCGGGGAAATGAGCAGTTCTTC.

The rearrangement joins TRBV4-1 to TRBJ2-2; a weak D match, TRBD2 (6 bases). Germline V gives CDR1 MGHRA, CDR2 YSYEKL. V lost 4 bases, J lost 5 bases, and 20 bases lay in between. CDR3 length: 17 amino acids. In nucleotides, the CDR3 is TGCGCCAGCAGCCCCGCGGGACTTAGCTCGAGGACCGGGGAGCTGTTTTTT. This sequence encodes CASSPAGLSSRTGELFF.

This clone was counted once. The genes are TRBV6-5 and TRBJ1-5, with D hard to call. Trimming removed 2 bases from V and 7 bases from J, with 9 bases in between. The V gene's germline CDR1 is MNHEY and CDR2 SVGAGI. The CDR3 has 13 amino acids. The CDR3 coding sequence is TGTGCCAGCAGTTACGACGGGATCCAGCCCCAGCATTTT. Amino acids: CASSYDGIQPQHF.

The chain links TRBV11-2 to TRBJ1-1, with a tentative D call TRBD1 (5 bases). The CDR3 is 14 residues long. V gave up 3 bases and J gave up 5 bases, with 13 bases separating them. Germline CDR1 reads SGHAT; CDR2 reads FQNNGV. The CDR3 DNA is TGTGCCAGCAGCTTGTATGGGGCCAGAACTGAAGCTTTCTTT. The encoded protein is CASSLYGARTEAFF.

This chain connects TRBV3-1 (or the pseudogene TRBV3-2) to TRBJ1-6, with unresolved D. CDR3 size: 12 residues. Trimming removed 4 bases at V and 12 bases at J, with 10 bases between. CDR1 and CDR2 (germline): LGHDT, YNNKEL (reference sequence). CDR3: CASSLLGEPLHF. CDR3 in DNA: TGTGCCAGCAGCCTCCTTGGAGAACCCCTCCACTTT.

This chain joins TRBV4-2 and TRBJ2-2; TRBD2 might be the D (5 bases). The V gene's germline CDR1 is LGHNA and CDR2 YNFKEQ. V was shortened by 0 bases and J by 0 bases, with 20 bases between the two germline ends. This CDR3 region has 20 residues. The CDR3 loop reads CASSQDSTRTYRANTGELFF. As DNA, the CDR3 is TGTGCCAGCAGCCAAGATTCTACTAGGACGTATAGGGCGAACACCGGGGAGCTGTTTTTT.

The genes are TRBV6-5 and TRBJ2-7; a possible D gene is TRBD2 (5 bases). The CDR3 covers 13 residues. Between the trimmed V and J ends, which lost 7 bases and 9 bases, there was a span of 19 bases. Germline V gives CDR1 MNHEY, CDR2 SVGAGI. This CDR3 is CASITRGSLAQYF. CDR3 DNA sequence: TGTGCCAGCATCACCCGGGGATCTCTCGCGCAGTACTTC.

The V gene is TRBV18, the J gene TRBJ1-1; 7 nucleotides align to TRBD1. This CDR3 spans 16 amino acids. The V segment lost 5 bases and the J segment 0 bases; nucleotides outside the gene matches: 9. Germline V lookup: CDR1 KGHSH, CDR2 LQKENI. This CDR3 reads CASSSGQLPMNTEAFF. CDR3 sequence (DNA): TGTGCCAGCTCATCGGGACAGTTACCAATGAACACTGAAGCTTTCTTT.

The chain uses TRBV7-9 and TRBJ1-3, with D perhaps TRBD1 (5 bases). This CDR3 contains 17 residues. Per germline, CDR1 SEHNR and CDR2 FQNEAQ (reference sequence). V was clipped by 4 bases and J by 0 bases, with 16 bases between them. The DNA of the CDR3 is TGTGCCAGCAGCTCACTTGCTACAGGAAGCTCTGGAAACACCATATATTTT. Its translation is CASSSLATGSSGNTIYF.

This clone came up once. This chain links TRBV19 with TRBJ2-1; D may be TRBD2 (6 bases). Between the trimmed V and J ends, which lost 3 bases and 7 bases, there was a span of 16 bases. This CDR3 comprises 15 residues. The germline CDR1 and CDR2 sequences are LNHDA and SQIVND (reference sequence). The CDR3 spells CASSIEGLARNEQFF. CDR3 sequence (DNA): TGTGCCAGTAGTATTGAGGGCCTAGCGAGGAATGAGCAGTTCTTC.

The V and J genes are TRBV9 and TRBJ1-3; D call uncertain. The CDR3 spans 16 residues. The V end was cut by 0 bases, the J end by 0 bases, with 10 bases between. Germline loops: CDR1 SGDLS, CDR2 YYNGEE. In DNA form, the CDR3 reads TGTGCCAGCAGCGTAGGATGGAGCCGCTCTGGAAACACCATATATTTT. Amino acids: CASSVGWSRSGNTIYF.

The chain links TRBV5-4 to TRBJ2-7; D tentatively fits TRBD1 or TRBD2 (6 bases each). Trimming cost V 5 bases and J 4 bases, with 22 bases left between them. This CDR3 contains 16 residues. CDR1 is SGHNT and CDR2 is YYREEE in the germline V gene (reference sequence). The CDR3 region has the DNA TGTGCCAGCAGTATACAGGGTGGGGACTCGGCATACGAGCAGTACTTC. Its protein is CASSIQGGDSAYEQYF.

V and J are TRBV4-2 and TRBJ1-5; D may be TRBD1 (5 bases). CDR1 and CDR2 from the germline V gene are LGHNA and YNFKEQ. V was trimmed by 4 bases and J by 4 bases, leaving 20 bases between them. The CDR3 is 17 amino acids. The CDR3 spells CASSRKAQGEENQPQHF. In DNA, the CDR3 is TGTGCCAGCAGCCGGAAAGCCCAGGGAGAAGAAAATCAGCCCCAGCATTTT.

The chain employs TRBV11-1 and TRBJ2-7; 11 positions agree with TRBD1. Trimming removed 4 bases from V and 2 bases from J; junction bases left unmatched: 7. The germline gives CDR1 SGHAT, CDR2 FQDESV (reference sequence). This CDR3 spans 16 amino acids. Written as DNA, the CDR3 is TGTGCCAGCAGCTGGACAGGGGGCCTGGCCGCCTACGAGCAGTACTTC. Protein product: CASSWTGGLAAYEQYF.

V gene TRBV29-1 combines with J gene TRBJ2-3; a weak D match, TRBD2 (6 bases). This CDR3 contains 15 residues. Germline V gene sequence: CDR1 SQVTM, CDR2 ANQGSEA. The ends were cut back, 7 bases at V and 6 bases at J, with 23 bases in the middle. CDR3 in DNA: TGCAGCGCCCTAAGAGGTTGGAGGGGATCGGATACGCAGTATTTT. Its protein is CSALRGWRGSDTQYF.

The chain recombines TRBV29-1 with TRBJ2-3; the D gene could be TRBD1 or TRBD2 (6 bases each). The germline V gene encodes CDR1 SQVTM and CDR2 ANQGSEA. V lost 5 bases and J 5 bases, leaving 14 bases between the germline ends. The length of the CDR3 is 13 residues. The CDR3 bases are TGCAGCGTTTGGGGCAGGGGAGGAGATACGCAGTATTTT. Translation gives CSVWGRGGDTQYF.

This chain uses TRBV30 with TRBJ1-6; 9 bases agree with TRBD1. V lost 5 bases and J lost 8; bases outside the gene matches: 7. The CDR3 loop spans 14 amino acids. Germline V gene data show CDR1 as GTSNPN and CDR2 as SVGIG (reference sequence). This chain's CDR3 is CAWPRDREYSPLHF. In DNA, the CDR3 is TGTGCCTGGCCCCGGGACAGGGAGTATTCACCCCTCCACTTT.

The rearrangement joins TRBV7-9 to TRBJ2-1; 9 bases align to TRBD2. V was pared by 5 bases and J by 3 bases, with 17 bases of the junction left unmatched. This CDR3 has 19 amino acids. Germline CDR1 SEHNR, CDR2 FQNEAQ (reference sequence). The CDR3 sequence is CASSLPFKPSSGDYNEQFF. CDR3 bases: TGTGCCAGCAGCCTTCCGTTCAAACCTTCTAGCGGGGACTACAATGAGCAGTTCTTC.

The chain recombines TRBV28 with TRBJ1-2, with 7 bases fitting TRBD1. The germline gives CDR1 MDHEN, CDR2 SYDVKM. The CDR3 spans 13 residues. J lost 6 bases, V lost 6 bases, and 7 bases had no gene match. The CDR3 protein is CASRPRGRDGYTF. DNA for the CDR3: TGTGCCAGCAGACCTAGGGGGCGCGATGGCTACACCTTC.

The J gene is TRBJ1-2, the V gene TRBV5-1; 7 nucleotides agree with TRBD1. Germline V gives CDR1 SGHRS, CDR2 YFSETQ. The junction had 9 bases not matched to a gene; V was cut back by 0 bases and J by 7 bases. The CDR3 extends over 15 amino acids. The CDR3 loop reads CASSLEGQARGGYTF. Written as DNA, the CDR3 is TGCGCCAGCAGCTTGGAAGGACAGGCCAGGGGTGGCTACACCTTC.

The rearrangement links TRBV2 to TRBJ2-7; D is perhaps TRBD1 (7 bases). V lost 7 bases and J lost 7, with 17 bases in between. This CDR3 contains 13 residues. The V gene's germline CDR1 is SNHLY and CDR2 FYNNEI. The CDR3 DNA reads TGTGCCAGCAAGGGGGCTTTGGGGGGAGAGCAGTACTTC. It codes for CASKGALGGEQYF.

The V call is TRBV27, the J call TRBJ2-2; D could derive from TRBD1 or TRBD2 (5 bases each). The CDR3 runs to 17 residues. Germline V lookup: CDR1 MNHEY, CDR2 SMNVEV (reference sequence). Trimming cost V 0 bases and J 4 bases, with 15 bases left between them. CDR3 nucleotides: TGTGCCAGCAGTTTATCGCAGTTTACGGGGCTCACCGGGGAGCTGTTTTTT. Translated, it gives CASSLSQFTGLTGELFF.

The rearrangement joins TRBV10-2 to TRBJ1-1; D gene unclear. The germline CDR1 and CDR2 sequences are WSHSY and SAAADI. The V end was cut by 4 bases, the J end by 1 base, with 19 bases between. The CDR3 is 17 amino acids. CDR3 residues: CASSGGRDSPTNTEAFF. DNA of the CDR3: TGCGCCAGCAGTGGGGGTAGGGATTCACCTACGAACACTGAAGCTTTCTTT.